Included here is one TCR beta chain sequence, with context. Its antigen is still unknown. Produced via immunoSEQ multiplex PCR; TCRdb's table is partial and in-frame only. The sample has under 35,000 clones; more than 85% are singletons. The data were obtained in a study of multiple sclerosis patients with progressive multifocal leukoencephalopathy. This CDR3 is 16 amino acids long. CDR1 and CDR2 from the germline V gene are LGHNT and FRNRAP. The trim removed 6 bases at V and 6 bases at J, leaving 9 bases unmatched. Study findings and constraints: At PML onset, no shared TRBV or TRBJ gene usage was seen.

Time point reported: before natalizumab initiation. This sequence originates from a man younger than 40 with multiple sclerosis. The specimen sequenced was PBMCs. The chain combines TRBV12-5 with TRBJ2-3; 13 bases are a match to TRBD2. This CDR3 is CASGPGTSGAGDTQYF. In DNA, the CDR3 is TGTGCTAGTGGCCCCGGGACTAGCGGGGCCGGGGATACGCAGTATTTT.